The rows below give T cell receptor beta chains drawn from one sample of a study of blood T cell repertoires in COVID-19. Assay used: immunoSEQ multiplex PCR; TCRdb lists only in-frame clones, some missing. The sample has about 270,000 clones; 84% are singletons. The sequencing sample was made of peripheral blood. These receptors originate from a human donor with COVID-19, enrolled during active disease. The donor label of this sample is uncertain. Each CDR3 is given without its conserved first and last residue.

cdr3_aa,cdr3_length,v_call,j_call
ASSSNTEAF,9,TRBV6-5,TRBJ1-1
ASSSQGAHNEQF,12,TRBV7-2,TRBJ2-1
ASSPAATATYNEQF,14,TRBV27,TRBJ2-1
ASSPVNRGVGETQY,14,TRBV5-1,TRBJ2-5
ASSLSGRDSPLH,12,TRBV19,TRBJ1-6
ASSLFGTVNTEAF,13,TRBV28,TRBJ1-1
ASSRTSGGSYEQY,13,TRBV6-5,TRBJ2-7
ASRLTSGRAKNIQY,14,TRBV28,TRBJ2-4
ASSPQGGSSYEQY,13,TRBV5-6,TRBJ2-7
ASSPPGGSEVSDTQY,15,TRBV9,TRBJ2-3
ASSIPHRDTGELF,13,TRBV19,TRBJ2-2
SVNKGNIQY,9,TRBV29-1,TRBJ2-4
ASSRPGQETQY,11,TRBV28,TRBJ2-5
ASGASGRVTDTQY,13,TRBV2,TRBJ2-3
ASSSNRGPGNTEAF,14,TRBV6-5,TRBJ1-1
ASSKGVSGGGGYT,13,TRBV21-1,TRBJ1-2
ASSHSTGGWNEQF,13,TRBV6-2/TRBV6-3,TRBJ2-1
ASSVLGQGYNEQF,13,TRBV9,TRBJ2-1
ASSAGVQPYEQY,12,TRBV9,TRBJ2-7
ASSRGGTYGYT,11,TRBV3-1/TRBV3-2,TRBJ1-2
ASRPDRDTEAF,11,TRBV19,TRBJ1-1
ASSQEKGARDTQY,13,TRBV4-1,TRBJ2-3
ASGREGGPSGANVLT,15,TRBV5-8,TRBJ2-6
AVEAHGLDTQY,11,TRBV28,TRBJ2-3
ASSLSTGGNQPQH,13,TRBV5-5,TRBJ1-5
ASSPDRAGSGANVLT,15,TRBV7-2,TRBJ2-6
ASSLMGTLDPLSSGPQH,17,TRBV5-6,TRBJ1-5
ASSWQADYSNQPQH,14,TRBV19,TRBJ1-5
ASSPGQENYEQY,12,TRBV18,TRBJ2-7
AITEEVQGAAEAF,13,TRBV10-3,TRBJ1-1
ASSLIQGVYNEQF,13,TRBV7-6,TRBJ2-1
ASSLYDAGDEQF,12,TRBV7-6,TRBJ2-1
ASSWAGVMYGYT,12,TRBV19,TRBJ1-2
ASSLMLGQGKISNQPQH,17,TRBV28,TRBJ1-5
ASSLLGGGNTGELF,14,TRBV27,TRBJ2-2
ASSLKAGEGYNEQF,14,TRBV5-5,TRBJ2-1
ASSLGAGATQETQY,14,TRBV7-9,TRBJ2-5
ASSVQGPSNQPQH,13,TRBV5-6,TRBJ1-5
ASSPRLQGYQETQY,14,TRBV9,TRBJ2-5
ASSLTGYGETQY,12,TRBV7-3,TRBJ2-5
ASSKDRFGPDTQY,13,TRBV7-8,TRBJ2-3
ASSSPVGTYEQY,12,TRBV6-5,TRBJ2-7
ASSLVYDTGELF,12,TRBV7-2,TRBJ2-2